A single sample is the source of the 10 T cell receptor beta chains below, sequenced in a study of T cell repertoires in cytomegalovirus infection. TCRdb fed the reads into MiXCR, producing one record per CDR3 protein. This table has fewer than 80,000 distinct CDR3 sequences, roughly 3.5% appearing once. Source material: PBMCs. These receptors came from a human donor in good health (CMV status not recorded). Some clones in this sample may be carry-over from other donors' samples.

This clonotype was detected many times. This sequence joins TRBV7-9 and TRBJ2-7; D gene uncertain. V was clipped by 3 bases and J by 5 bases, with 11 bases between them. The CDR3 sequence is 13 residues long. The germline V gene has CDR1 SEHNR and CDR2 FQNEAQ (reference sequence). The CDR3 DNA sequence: TGTGCCAGCAGCTTCGGATGGAACGACGAGCAGTACTTC. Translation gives CASSFGWNDEQYF.

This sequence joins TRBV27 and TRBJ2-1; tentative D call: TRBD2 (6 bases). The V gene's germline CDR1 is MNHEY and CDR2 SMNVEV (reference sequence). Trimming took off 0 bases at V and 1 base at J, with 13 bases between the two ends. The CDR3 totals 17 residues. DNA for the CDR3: TGTGCCAGCAGTTTATCGGTAATAGCGGCATCCTACAATGAGCAGTTCTTC. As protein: CASSLSVIAASYNEQFF.

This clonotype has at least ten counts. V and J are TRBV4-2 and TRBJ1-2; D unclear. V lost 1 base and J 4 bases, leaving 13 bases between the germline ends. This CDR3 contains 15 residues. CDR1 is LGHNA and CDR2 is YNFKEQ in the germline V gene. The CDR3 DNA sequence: TGTGCCAGCAGCCAAGGGCAGGATCCCCTCTATGGCTACACCTTC. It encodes CASSQGQDPLYGYTF.

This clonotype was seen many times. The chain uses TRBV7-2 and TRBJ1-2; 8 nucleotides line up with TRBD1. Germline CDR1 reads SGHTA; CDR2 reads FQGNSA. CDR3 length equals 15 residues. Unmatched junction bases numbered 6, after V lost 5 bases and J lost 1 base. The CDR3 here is CASSTRGLLNYGYTF. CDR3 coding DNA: TGTGCCAGCAGCACCAGGGGGCTTCTTAACTATGGCTACACCTTC. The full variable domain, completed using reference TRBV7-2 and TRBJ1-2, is GAGVSQSPSNKVTEKGKDVELRCDPISGHTALYWYRQSLGQGLEFLIYFQGNSAPDKSGLPSDRFSAERTGGSVSTLTIQRTQQEDSAVYLCASSTRGLLNYGYTFGSGTRLTVV.

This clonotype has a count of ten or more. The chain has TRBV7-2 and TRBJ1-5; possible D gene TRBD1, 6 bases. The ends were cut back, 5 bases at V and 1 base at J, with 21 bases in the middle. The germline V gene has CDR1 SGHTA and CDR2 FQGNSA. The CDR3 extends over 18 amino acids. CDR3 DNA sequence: TGTGCCAGCAGCCCCCGGCAGGGGAGGTTATGGAGCAATCAGCCCCAGCATTTT. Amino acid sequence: CASSPRQGRLWSNQPQHF.

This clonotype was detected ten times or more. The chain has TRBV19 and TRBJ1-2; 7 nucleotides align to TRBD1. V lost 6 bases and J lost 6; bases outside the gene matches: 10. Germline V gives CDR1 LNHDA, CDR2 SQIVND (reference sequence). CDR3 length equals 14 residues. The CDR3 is CASRQTADRHGYTF. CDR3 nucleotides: TGTGCCAGTAGGCAAACGGCGGACAGGCATGGCTACACCTTC.

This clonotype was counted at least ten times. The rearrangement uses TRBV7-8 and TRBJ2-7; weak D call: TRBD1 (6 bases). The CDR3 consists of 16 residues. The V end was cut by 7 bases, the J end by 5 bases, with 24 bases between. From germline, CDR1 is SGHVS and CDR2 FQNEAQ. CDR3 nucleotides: TGTGCCAGCAACGCGAAAAAGACAGGCGGCTCGCACGAGCAGTACTTC. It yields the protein CASNAKKTGGSHEQYF. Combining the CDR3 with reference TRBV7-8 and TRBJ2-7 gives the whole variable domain GAGVSQSPRYKVAKRGQDVALRCDPISGHVSLFWYQQALGQGPEFLTYFQNEAQLDKSGLPSDRFFAERPEGSVSTLKIQRTQQEDSAVYLCASNAKKTGGSHEQYFGPGTRLTVT.

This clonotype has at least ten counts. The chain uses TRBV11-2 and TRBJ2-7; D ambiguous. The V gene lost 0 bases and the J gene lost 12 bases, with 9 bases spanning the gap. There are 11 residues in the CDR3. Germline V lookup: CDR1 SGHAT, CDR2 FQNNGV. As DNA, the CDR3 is TGTGCCAGCAGCTTAGAGGCAGTTCTGTACTTC. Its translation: CASSLEAVLYF.

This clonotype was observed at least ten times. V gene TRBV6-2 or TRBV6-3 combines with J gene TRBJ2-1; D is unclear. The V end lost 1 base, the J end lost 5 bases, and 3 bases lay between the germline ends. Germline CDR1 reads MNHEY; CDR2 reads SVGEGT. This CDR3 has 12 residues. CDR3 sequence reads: CASSYYNNEQFF. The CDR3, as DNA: TGTGCCAGCAGTTACTACAACAATGAGCAGTTCTTC.

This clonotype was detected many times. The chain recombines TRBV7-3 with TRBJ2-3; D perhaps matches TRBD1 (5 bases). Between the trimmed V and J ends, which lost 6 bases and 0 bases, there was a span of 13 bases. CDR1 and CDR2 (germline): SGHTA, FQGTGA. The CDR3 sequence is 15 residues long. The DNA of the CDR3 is TGTGCCAGCAGACAGGACCCCTCTAGCACAGATACGCAGTATTTT. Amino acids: CASRQDPSSTDTQYF.